The clone carrying this T cell receptor beta chain turned up a few times. The second PCR ran about 6 to 12 cycles with a sample-barcoded 5' primer and J-beta primers. With 12 random nucleotides, a template-switch adaptor tagged each individual cDNA molecule. A single record per CDR3 protein comes from TCRdb applying MiXCR to the 5' RACE reads. This repertoire shows 700,000 to 850,000 distinct CDR3 sequences, 50% to 65% found once; its top ten account for about two fifths. V shed 0 bases and J shed 3 bases, with 12 bases lying between them. Germline V gives CDR1 DFQATT, CDR2 SNEGSKA (reference sequence). The CDR3 has 15 amino acids. This sample stems from a study of blood T cells in healthy people across ages. Study-level information: Template switching captured about one barcoded beta molecule per two T cells.

Sequencing used blood. This sequence joins TRBV20-1 and TRBJ1-5; no clear D gene. The receptor's source is a man older than 75 in good health. This CDR3 is CSARDRGSTNQPQHF. CDR3 in DNA: TGCAGTGCTAGAGATAGAGGGAGTACCAATCAGCCCCAGCATTTT.